Sequencing of this T cell receptor (beta chain) was carried out in a study of T-cell memory formation after mild COVID-19. Across the study: Across donors, TCR clusters were largely donor specific.

Each CDR3 protein gets one entry after TCRdb re-called the 5' RACE reads with MiXCR. The top ten hold roughly 8.2% of the sample, which has 550,000 to 650,000 distinct CDR3 sequences, around 15% seen once. The trim removed 1 base at V and 3 bases at J, leaving 8 bases unmatched. The CDR3 extends over 15 amino acids. Germline loops: CDR1 DFQATT, CDR2 SNEGSKA (reference sequence). General study results and limits: Pre-infection memory contained some responding clones, which suggested that cross-reactive memory had joined.

Worth noting for this clonotype: Its target is not known.

The sample comprised PBMCs or a T cell subset sorted from them (not recorded which). This clonotype was sampled from an adult woman who had mild COVID-19 (a few samples of this study predate the infection). Cell type and time point are not known. The chain uses TRBV20-1 and TRBJ1-2, with TRBD1 matching 7 bases. The CDR3 DNA reads TGCAGTGCTAGAGGAACCCCTACAGGGGACTATGGCTACACCTTC. It specifies CSARGTPTGDYGYTF.